The present TCR beta chain was sequenced within a study of blood T cell repertoires in COVID-19. In the original processing: Estimates of nucleated cell counts were drawn from the amplification of reference gene primers. The repertoire was sequenced with immunoSEQ multiplex PCR; TCRdb's copy has only in-frame clones and lacks some. That table is the source of V, J and clone size, and D and trimming were worked out from the DNA. The data show around 100,000 clones, roughly 84% seen once. CDR1 and CDR2 from the germline V gene are MNHNS and SASEGT. The V segment lost 3 bases and the J segment 4 bases; nucleotides outside the gene matches: 3. The CDR3 is 14 amino acids.

The receptor was isolated from a woman aged 70-85 years with acute or convalescent COVID-19. Sequenced sample: peripheral blood. The V gene is TRBV6-1, the J gene TRBJ1-3; 7 nucleotides align to TRBD1. The CDR3 reads CASSDSTGGNTIYF. The CDR3 region has the DNA TGTGCCAGCAGTGATTCGACAGGGGGAAACACCATATATTTT.